A selection of T cell receptor beta chains follows, all from one sample in a study of blood T cell repertoires in COVID-19. Repertoires were generated with immunoSEQ multiplex PCR, while TCRdb's copy carries only in-frame clones and drops some. The sample records roughly 250,000 clones, approximately 90% being singletons. Sequences were obtained from peripheral blood. The receptor source for this set is a middle-aged woman who had recovered from COVID-19. Each CDR3 is given with its conserved first and last residue. The D gene is left open where the match is weak. Size is stated for part of the rows, as once, few or many counts, or as a class when the clone is expanded.

V	size	J	D	CDR3	DNA
TRBV4-1	NA	TRBJ2-1	TRBD1	CASSQVGTGLDNEQFF	TGCGCCAGCAGCCAAGTGGGGACAGGGCTCGACAATGAGCAGTTCTTC
TRBV7-2	NA	TRBJ1-1	NA	CASSLGGREPEAFF	TGTGCCAGCAGCTTAGGGGGACGGGAGCCTGAAGCTTTCTTT
TRBV19	NA	TRBJ2-3	TRBD2	CASGRGAGGPPGTQYF	TGTGCCAGTGGGCGGGGAGCGGGAGGGCCTCCAGGTACGCAGTATTTT
TRBV23-1	NA	TRBJ2-7	TRBD2	CASTPTVGGRREQYF	TGCGCCAGCACCCCTACGGTGGGCGGGAGGAGGGAGCAGTACTTC
TRBV30	NA	TRBJ2-6	NA	CAWKRAGANVLTF	TGTGCCTGGAAGCGGGCTGGGGCCAACGTCCTGACTTTC
TRBV5-1	NA	TRBJ2-2	NA	CASSDLRGTGELFF	TGCGCCAGCAGCGACCTCAGGGGCACCGGGGAGCTGTTTTTT
TRBV18	NA	TRBJ2-1	TRBD2	CASSPPGGRPPYNEQFF	TGTGCCAGCTCCCCCCCGGGGGGTCGCCCCCCCTACAATGAGCAGTTCTTC
TRBV27	NA	TRBJ1-1	NA	CASSLKGRGTEAFF	TGTGCCAGCAGTTTAAAAGGCAGAGGGACTGAAGCTTTCTTT
TRBV19	NA	TRBJ2-1	TRBD2	CASTPSGAYNEQFF	TGTGCCAGTACCCCTAGCGGGGCCTACAATGAGCAGTTCTTC
TRBV6-1	many	TRBJ2-3	NA	CASSDSDTQYF	TGTGCCAGCAGTGACAGTGATACGCAGTATTTT
TRBV30	once	TRBJ2-6	NA	CAWRTAGANVLTF	TGTGCCTGGAGGACAGCTGGGGCCAACGTCCTGACTTTC
TRBV5-1	NA	TRBJ2-1	TRBD2	CASTLGAGGGNEQFF	TGCGCCAGCACCCTGGGGGCGGGAGGGGGCAATGAGCAGTTCTTC
TRBV5-4	NA	TRBJ2-7	TRBD2	CASSLGGTSGPYEQYF	TGTGCCAGCAGCTTGGGGGGGACTAGCGGGCCCTACGAGCAGTACTTC
TRBV21-1	NA	TRBJ1-3	NA	CASSPPGGGFGNTIYF	TGTGCCAGCAGCCCCCCGGGGGGGGGATTTGGAAACACCATATATTTT
TRBV24-1	NA	TRBJ1-2	NA	CATSDPQGRYGYTF	TGTGCCACCAGTGATCCTCAGGGGCGGTATGGCTACACCTTC
TRBV11-2	NA	TRBJ2-4	TRBD1	CASSRRTGAGLAKNIQYF	TGTGCCAGCAGCCGAAGGACAGGGGCAGGTCTGGCCAAAAACATTCAGTACTTC
TRBV6-2/TRBV6-3	NA	TRBJ1-1	NA	CASSYNGAWGAFF	TGTGCCAGCAGTTACAATGGGGCTTGGGGAGCTTTCTTT
TRBV11-3	NA	TRBJ2-2	NA	CASSLDAGNTGELFF	TGTGCCAGCAGCTTGGACGCGGGGAACACCGGGGAGCTGTTTTTT
TRBV25-1	NA	TRBJ1-4	TRBD1	CASGRDSLNEKLFF	TGTGCCAGCGGCCGGGACAGCCTTAATGAAAAACTGTTTTTT
TRBV15	once	TRBJ1-5	TRBD1	CATSRSPGQGNQPQHF	TGTGCCACCAGCAGGTCACCGGGACAGGGGAATCAGCCCCAGCATTTT
TRBV19	once	TRBJ2-5	TRBD2	CASSPSGRETQYF	TGTGCCAGTAGTCCTAGCGGGAGGGAGACCCAGTACTTC
TRBV5-5	NA	TRBJ2-7	TRBD1	CASSLAGTGSHEQYF	TGTGCCAGCAGCTTGGCGGGGACAGGGTCCCACGAGCAGTACTTC
TRBV30	once	TRBJ1-5	NA	CAWSPSWGLSNQPQHF	TGTGCCTGGAGCCCCTCTTGGGGGCTGAGCAATCAGCCCCAGCATTTT
TRBV11-2	NA	TRBJ2-3	NA	CASRQGSVWYF	TGTGCCAGCAGGCAGGGGTCGGTGTGGTATTTT
TRBV5-1	NA	TRBJ2-3	TRBD2	CASRSQGTSGSGTQYF	TGCGCCAGCCGATCCCAAGGGACTAGCGGGAGTGGTACGCAGTATTTT
TRBV27	NA	TRBJ1-2	NA	CASSGSLGGYTF	TGTGCCAGCAGTGGGAGTCTGGGGGGCTACACCTTC
TRBV25-1	NA	TRBJ1-4	NA	CASSEWGGNEKLFF	TGTGCCAGCAGTGAATGGGGAGGGAATGAAAAACTGTTTTTT
TRBV13	NA	TRBJ2-1	TRBD2	CASSLGTSAYNEQFF	TGTGCCAGCAGCTTAGGGACTAGCGCCTACAATGAGCAGTTCTTC
TRBV4-3	NA	TRBJ2-7	TRBD2	CASSPQTSGAYEQYF	TGCGCCAGCAGCCCCCAGACTAGCGGGGCCTACGAGCAGTACTTC
TRBV4-1	NA	TRBJ2-3	TRBD2	CASSQVFPSGRGGTDTQYF	TGCGCCAGCAGCCAAGTTTTTCCTAGCGGGAGGGGGGGAACAGATACGCAGTATTTT
TRBV5-4	NA	TRBJ1-1	NA	CASSLRVGNTEAFF	TGTGCCAGCAGCCTCCGGGTGGGGAACACTGAAGCTTTCTTT
TRBV4-3	NA	TRBJ1-2	NA	CASSQQTGTPYGYTF	TGCGCCAGCAGCCAACAAACAGGGACCCCCTATGGCTACACCTTC
TRBV7-2	NA	TRBJ2-5	NA	CASSARLDQETQYF	TGTGCCAGCAGCGCGCGACTAGACCAAGAGACCCAGTACTTC
TRBV9	NA	TRBJ2-5	TRBD2	CASSLGPTTSGTETQYF	TGTGCCAGCAGCCTGGGGCCGACGACTAGCGGGACGGAGACCCAGTACTTC
TRBV9	NA	TRBJ2-5	TRBD1	CASSPRQGMGETQYF	TGTGCCAGCAGCCCCCGACAGGGGATGGGGGAGACCCAGTACTTC
TRBV11-2	NA	TRBJ1-2	TRBD1	CASSLGSTGAGYTF	TGTGCCAGCAGCTTAGGCTCGACAGGGGCTGGCTACACCTTC
TRBV19	NA	TRBJ1-1	NA	CASPGNTEAFF	TGTGCCAGCCCGGGGAACACTGAAGCTTTCTTT